This TCR beta chain was observed in a study of blood T cells in healthy people across ages. Study results and limitations: Investigators viewed diversity estimates from one million T cells as underestimates, the study reported.

CDR1 is LGHDT, CDR2 YNNKEL, per germline (reference sequence). The CDR3 sequence is 17 residues long. V gave up 0 bases and J gave up 3 bases, with 16 bases separating them. Notes on this clonotype: Its antigen remains unknown.

The authors ran a second PCR of about 6 to 11 cycles using a sample-barcoded 5' primer and a J-beta primer mix. All cDNA molecules were each tagged by a template-switch adaptor with 12 random nucleotides. Each CDR3 protein gets one entry after TCRdb re-called the 5' RACE reads with MiXCR. The sample comprises just over 800,000 distinct CDR3 sequences, around two thirds of which are singletons, and about 30% rests with the top ten. This sequence was found in a man aged 30-40 years in good health. Sequencing input: blood. This chain joins TRBV3-1 and TRBJ2-3; D may be TRBD2 (5 bases). CDR3 in DNA: TGTGCCAGCAGCCAAGATAGGGCCCGGCGGGCAACAGATACGCAGTATTTT. Translation gives CASSQDRARRATDTQYF.